Sequencing of this T cell receptor (beta chain) was carried out in a study of shared clonotypes between healthy human individuals. Across the study: Three plates each covered CD4 naive and memory; CD8 naive two, CD8 memory one.

The method was immunoSEQ multiplex PCR; TCRdb's version includes in-frame clones alone and lacks a portion of them. In the table there are around 1.6 million clones, 95% to 99% of which are singletons. This clone was seen a single time. CDR3 length: 13 amino acids. V shed 6 bases and J shed 3 bases, with 13 bases lying between them. The germline CDR1 and CDR2 sequences are SQVTM and ANQGSEA. Sequencing used naive CD4+ T cells sorted from blood. Subset given: CD45RA+ positively selected. The sequence came from a man younger than 45 in good health. J is TRBJ2-3 and V is TRBV29-1; D is unresolved. CDR3 region: CSVKTLLTDTQYF. Written as DNA, the CDR3 is TGCAGCGTCAAAACGCTCCTTACAGATACGCAGTATTTT.